A selection of T cell receptor beta chains follows, all from one sample in a study of blood T cell repertoires in COVID-19. TCRdb keeps only in-frame clones here, not all; method: immunoSEQ multiplex PCR. The table includes 100,000 to 150,000 clones, around 83% detected once. Sequenced: peripheral blood. The receptors come from a man in his forties with active or convalescent COVID-19. CDR3s include the opening cysteine and the closing phenylalanine or tryptophan. Each record gives: clone size, D gene, J gene, V gene, CDR3 DNA, CDR3 protein. D genes are given only for firm matches. Clone size is shown for a subset of rows, as once, few, many or a class of expanded clone.

size: NA; D: NA; J: TRBJ1-2; V: TRBV5-1; DNA: TGCGCCAGCAGCAAGGACAGACTCTATGGCTACACCTTC; CDR3: CASSKDRLYGYTF
size: once; D: TRBD1; J: TRBJ2-2; V: TRBV6-2/TRBV6-3; DNA: TGTGCCAGCAGCATTAGGACAGGAACGAACACCGGGGAGCTGTTTTTT; CDR3: CASSIRTGTNTGELFF
size: NA; D: TRBD1; J: TRBJ1-3; V: TRBV5-1; DNA: TGCGCCAGCAGCTATGAACAGGGGAACACCATATATTTT; CDR3: CASSYEQGNTIYF
size: NA; D: NA; J: TRBJ1-6; V: TRBV2; DNA: TGTGCCAGCAGTGACGGAGCTGGGGGGGTGTATTCACCCCTCCACTTT; CDR3: CASSDGAGGVYSPLHF
size: NA; D: NA; J: TRBJ2-1; V: TRBV25-1; DNA: TGTGCCAGCAGTGCGGAGGGGTCCCGTTTACACAATGAGCAGTTCTTC; CDR3: CASSAEGSRLHNEQFF
size: once; D: TRBD1; J: TRBJ2-3; V: TRBV25-1; DNA: TGTGCCAGCAGTGCCCTGGGACAGGTCGGTAGCACAGATACGCAGTATTTT; CDR3: CASSALGQVGSTDTQYF
size: NA; D: TRBD2; J: TRBJ2-3; V: TRBV2; DNA: TGTGCCAGCAGTGAGACTAGCGGGGGGGCCACAGATACGCAGTATTTT; CDR3: CASSETSGGATDTQYF
size: NA; D: NA; J: TRBJ1-4; V: TRBV7-2; DNA: TGTGCCAGCAGCCAACGGGACACAGGGACTAATGAAAAACTGTTTTTT; CDR3: CASSQRDTGTNEKLFF
size: NA; D: TRBD1; J: TRBJ2-3; V: TRBV6-1; DNA: TGTGCCAGCAGTGAGACAGGGGGCACGGATACGCAGTATTTT; CDR3: CASSETGGTDTQYF
size: few; D: NA; J: TRBJ1-2; V: TRBV9; DNA: TGTGCCAGCAGCGAACAACCGGGACAAGGGATCAATGGCTACACCTTC; CDR3: CASSEQPGQGINGYTF
size: NA; D: TRBD1; J: TRBJ1-4; V: TRBV11-2; DNA: TGTGCCAGCAGCGATCACTCGGGACAGAGAAATGAAAAACTGTTTTTT; CDR3: CASSDHSGQRNEKLFF
size: NA; D: TRBD1; J: TRBJ1-2; V: TRBV6-5; DNA: TGTGCCAGCAGTTACTCGTACAGGGGCGAGAATGGCTACACCTTC; CDR3: CASSYSYRGENGYTF
size: NA; D: NA; J: TRBJ2-1; V: TRBV7-8; DNA: TGTGCCAGCAGCTTCCTGTACAATGAGCAGTTCTTC; CDR3: CASSFLYNEQFF
size: NA; D: NA; J: TRBJ2-1; V: TRBV7-3; DNA: TGTGCCAGCAGCTTAAGTCTCTCATCCAGCAATGAGCAGTTCTTC; CDR3: CASSLSLSSSNEQFF
size: NA; D: TRBD2; J: TRBJ2-1; V: TRBV6-2/TRBV6-3; DNA: TGTGCCAGCAGCCCCATAGTTTTAGCGGGGGGCAATGAGCAGTTCTTC; CDR3: CASSPIVLAGGNEQFF
size: NA; D: NA; J: TRBJ2-7; V: TRBV11-2; DNA: TGTGCCAGCAGCCCGTACTACGAGCAGTACTTC; CDR3: CASSPYYEQYF
size: NA; D: NA; J: TRBJ1-2; V: TRBV5-5; DNA: TGTGCCAGCAGCAGTCAGGGAGGAGCTAACTATGGCTACACCTTC; CDR3: CASSSQGGANYGYTF
size: NA; D: TRBD1; J: TRBJ2-3; V: TRBV5-1; DNA: TGCGCCAGCAGCCCTGGCAGAGGGACAGGAGGTAGCACAGATACGCAGTATTTT; CDR3: CASSPGRGTGGSTDTQYF
size: NA; D: TRBD1; J: TRBJ1-1; V: TRBV2; DNA: TGTGCCAGCCGGGACAGGGGAGACACTGAAGCTTTCTTT; CDR3: CASRDRGDTEAFF
size: NA; D: NA; J: TRBJ1-2; V: TRBV3-1/TRBV3-2; DNA: TGTGCCAGCAGCCACCCCAGTGTAGGCTACACCTTC; CDR3: CASSHPSVGYTF
size: NA; D: NA; J: TRBJ2-4; V: TRBV5-1; DNA: TGCGCCAGCAGCTTGGATGGGAGGAATGGGGACATTCAGTACTTC; CDR3: CASSLDGRNGDIQYF
size: NA; D: NA; J: TRBJ2-4; V: TRBV19; DNA: TGTGCCAGTAGTGGCGGCTTAGCCAAAAACATTCAGTACTTC; CDR3: CASSGGLAKNIQYF
size: NA; D: NA; J: TRBJ2-1; V: TRBV24-1; DNA: TGTGCCACCAGTGCCGCACAGGGCCAGGACAATGAGCAGTTCTTC; CDR3: CATSAAQGQDNEQFF
size: NA; D: TRBD1; J: TRBJ1-2; V: TRBV24-1; DNA: TGTGCCACCAGCTCCTCCGGGACAGGAGGTGGCTACACCTTC; CDR3: CATSSSGTGGGYTF
size: NA; D: NA; J: TRBJ2-7; V: TRBV7-2; DNA: TGTGCCAGCAGCTTACAGGGGAGGGGCGAGCAGTACTTC; CDR3: CASSLQGRGEQYF
size: NA; D: NA; J: TRBJ2-7; V: TRBV10-1; DNA: TGCGCCAGCAGTGAGTATGGGGGCTTAGGCAACGAGCAGTACTTC; CDR3: CASSEYGGLGNEQYF
size: NA; D: TRBD1; J: TRBJ1-2; V: TRBV2; DNA: TGTGCCAGCAGGACAGGGGGCTATGGCTACACCTTC; CDR3: CASRTGGYGYTF
size: NA; D: NA; J: TRBJ2-3; V: TRBV5-1; DNA: TGCGCCACCCCCTCAGTAGATACGCAGTATTTT; CDR3: CATPSVDTQYF
size: NA; D: NA; J: TRBJ1-2; V: TRBV6-6; DNA: TGTGCCAGCAATACACTAGACGGATCATATGGCTACACCTTC; CDR3: CASNTLDGSYGYTF
size: once; D: TRBD2; J: TRBJ2-1; V: TRBV5-5; DNA: TGTGCCAGCAGCAAAAAAGCGGGGGGGCTCGTCGATGAGCAGTTCTTC; CDR3: CASSKKAGGLVDEQFF
size: NA; D: TRBD1; J: TRBJ2-3; V: TRBV19; DNA: TGTGCCAGTAGTTTCGGACAGGGCGCAGATACGCAGTATTTT; CDR3: CASSFGQGADTQYF
size: NA; D: NA; J: TRBJ2-7; V: TRBV25-1; DNA: TGTGCCAGCAGTTCCGGGTGGTGGTACGAGCAGTACTTC; CDR3: CASSSGWWYEQYF
size: NA; D: NA; J: TRBJ2-3; V: TRBV30; DNA: TGTGCCTACCACCGGGGTCGAGCTAGCAGCACAGATACGCAGTATTTT; CDR3: CAYHRGRASSTDTQYF
size: NA; D: TRBD2; J: TRBJ2-1; V: TRBV7-9; DNA: TGTGCCAGCAGCTTAGATCTTACGAGCGGGAGCTCCTACAATGAGCAGTTCTTC; CDR3: CASSLDLTSGSSYNEQFF
size: NA; D: TRBD1; J: TRBJ2-7; V: TRBV6-5; DNA: TGTGCCAGCAGTTACGCCGGGACAGGGCTAACCTACGAGCAGTACTTC; CDR3: CASSYAGTGLTYEQYF